Shown below are 6 T cell receptor beta chains from a single sample sequenced in a study of neurological immune-mediated disorders. TCRdb processed the 5' RACE reads anew with MiXCR; each CDR3 protein has one entry. Counted here are about 35,000 distinct CDR3 sequences, 3.8% occurring once; the ten biggest clones make up 2% to 2.5%. Material for sequencing was PBMCs. The receptors stem from a man aged 25 to 45 with multiple sclerosis.

The table lists this clonotype with a few counts. The V gene is TRBV4-1, the J gene TRBJ2-7, with TRBD2 as a possible D gene (5 bases). Deletions cut 5 bases from V and 2 bases from J, with 13 bases between. The CDR3 is 14 amino acids. From germline, CDR1 is MGHRA and CDR2 YSYEKL. The CDR3 sequence: CASSESGQTYEQYF. In DNA form, the CDR3 reads TGCGCCAGCAGCGAGAGCGGCCAGACCTACGAGCAGTACTTC.

This clonotype was observed at least ten times. The chain links TRBV20-1 to TRBJ1-2, with TRBD1 matching 7 bases. This CDR3 contains 15 residues. In germline, CDR1 is DFQATT, CDR2 SNEGSKA (reference sequence). Unmatched junction bases numbered 14, after V lost 6 bases and J lost 4 bases. The CDR3 protein is CSARPWTGSGYGYTF. In DNA form, the CDR3 reads TGCAGTGCCCGACCCTGGACAGGATCCGGCTATGGCTACACCTTC.

This clonotype has a count of ten or more. Its ends do not fully match the called genes, so a read error is possible. The rearrangement uses TRBV20-1 and TRBJ1-5; D uncertain. The CDR3 consists of 14 residues. Germline lookup yields CDR1 DFQATT and CDR2 SNEGSKA (reference sequence). CDR3 region: CSAWSAGGEGPQNF. CDR3 nucleotide sequence: TGCAGTGCTTGGAGCGCGGGCGGGGAAGGACCCCAGAATTTT.

This clonotype turned up a few times. The chain combines TRBV7-9 with TRBJ2-2; D perhaps matches TRBD2 (6 bases). Germline CDR1 SEHNR, CDR2 FQNEAQ (reference sequence). V lost 11 bases and J 4 bases, leaving 17 bases between the germline ends. The CDR3 extends over 14 amino acids. The DNA of the CDR3 is TGTGCCGGCGGGACTCCCGCCTTCACCGGGGAGCTGTTTTTT. Its translation: CAGGTPAFTGELFF.

This clonotype was counted many times. The CDR3 nucleotides read TGTGCCAGCAGCCTAGGAGGGGGTTCGGGTCCTGGTGAGCAGTTCTTC. Translating gives CASSLGGGSGPGEQFF. The chain couples TRBV7-8 to TRBJ2-1, with D perhaps assigned TRBD1 or TRBD2 (6 bases each). Germline CDR1 SGHVS, CDR2 FQNEAQ. The V end lost 5 bases, the J end lost 9 bases, and 23 bases lay between the germline ends. The CDR3 extends over 16 amino acids.

This clonotype was found many times. V usage is TRBV12-3 or TRBV12-4 and J usage is TRBJ2-5; 8 nucleotides line up with TRBD1. The CDR3 runs 13 residues. Losses at the gene ends were 7 bases for V and 4 bases for J; bases not matched to a gene: 5. CDR3 residues: CASTAGGGETQYF. The CDR3 DNA follows: TGTGCCAGCACTGCAGGGGGCGGAGAGACCCAGTACTTC.